These T cell receptor beta chains were read from a single sample in a study of blood T cell repertoires in COVID-19. Here immunoSEQ multiplex PCR was the method, and the copy in TCRdb shows in-frame clones only, minus some. The sample carries about 66,000 clones, just over 85% recorded once. Sequencing used peripheral blood. These receptor sequences come from a man aged 45-65 years with active COVID-19. Each CDR3 is given with its conserved first and last residue. A D gene is named only where the DNA matches it firmly. The size entry is marked missing in some rows and otherwise reads once, few, many or a size class.

NA,TRBV18,TRBD1,TRBJ2-7,TGTGCCAGCTCACCACTGCGACAGGGTAGCTTCTACGAGCAGTACTTC,CASSPLRQGSFYEQYF
NA,TRBV4-1,TRBD1,TRBJ2-6,TGCGCCAGCAGAACTTCGGACAGGGACCCTGGGGCCAACGTCCTGACTTTC,CASRTSDRDPGANVLTF
once,TRBV7-9,NA,TRBJ2-3,TGTGCCAGCAGCTTATCCAGGGGCGCAGATACGCAGTATTTT,CASSLSRGADTQYF
once,TRBV18,TRBD2,TRBJ2-4,TGTGCCAGCTCACCTAGGGCGGGAGATTCCGAAAACATTCAGTACTTC,CASSPRAGDSENIQYF
few,TRBV5-5,NA,TRBJ1-3,TGTGCCAGCAGCTCCGAGAACAGGCCTACAGGGGGAAACACCATATATTTT,CASSSENRPTGGNTIYF
NA,TRBV19,NA,TRBJ2-2,TGTGCCAGTAGTATCCACAGGGGAGGAATTTCCACCGGGGAGCTGTTTTTT,CASSIHRGGISTGELFF
NA,TRBV12-2,NA,TRBJ1-2,TGTGCAAGTCCCTTAACAGAGGGCGGGACAGGGTACCATGGCTACACCTTC,CASPLTEGGTGYHGYTF
NA,TRBV5-1,TRBD2,TRBJ2-3,TGCGCCAGCAGCTTGGGTCCTAGCGGGGGCACAGATACGCAGTATTTT,CASSLGPSGGTDTQYF
NA,TRBV4-1,TRBD1,TRBJ1-5,TGCGCCAGCAGCAGACAGGGGCATGAACAGCCCCAGCATTTT,CASSRQGHEQPQHF
NA,TRBV5-1,NA,TRBJ2-7,TGCGCCAGCAGCGCCGACAGTCCCCCCTACGAGCAGTACTTC,CASSADSPPYEQYF
NA,TRBV5-1,TRBD1,TRBJ2-3,TGCGCCAGCAGCCCCAGACAGGGAAGCACAGATACGCAGTATTTT,CASSPRQGSTDTQYF
NA,TRBV27,TRBD2,TRBJ2-1,TGTGCCAGCAGTTTAGGGTCACTAGCGGGCTATGAGCAGTTCTTC,CASSLGSLAGYEQFF
medium-sized,TRBV11-3,NA,TRBJ1-1,TGTGCCAGCAGCTTACAGGGTGGTGCTGAAGCTTTCTTT,CASSLQGGAEAFF
large,TRBV12-3/TRBV12-4,NA,TRBJ2-3,TGTGCCAGCAGTTCTTACACAGATACGCAGTATTTT,CASSSYTDTQYF
NA,TRBV5-1,NA,TRBJ2-2,TGCGCCAGCGGAGGAGTCACCGGGGAGCTGTTTTTT,CASGGVTGELFF
NA,TRBV5-6,NA,TRBJ2-7,TGTGCCAGCAGCCGGCCCCAACCCGCTAGCCGTGACTCGAGCGAGCAGTACTTC,CASSRPQPASRDSSEQYF
NA,TRBV11-2,NA,TRBJ2-3,TGTGCCAGCAGGCGCCAGTCGGCGGCCGATACGCAGTATTTT,CASRRQSAADTQYF
NA,TRBV6-5,NA,TRBJ2-7,TGTGCCAGCACCAAGACAGGCGCCTATAGGAACGAGCAGTACTTC,CASTKTGAYRNEQYF
NA,TRBV9,TRBD1,TRBJ2-7,TGTGCCAGCAGCGTAGGGACAGGGACTCGGGAGCAGTACTTC,CASSVGTGTREQYF
NA,TRBV5-1,TRBD2,TRBJ2-3,TGCGCCAGCAGACTTACGCCAGCGGGGTACACAGATACGCAGTATTTT,CASRLTPAGYTDTQYF
NA,TRBV25-1,NA,TRBJ1-6,TGTGCCAGCAGTGGACCGGGGGAGTCACCCCTCCACTTT,CASSGPGESPLHF
NA,TRBV2,TRBD2,TRBJ2-2,TGTGCCAGCAGGCCTAGCGGGGTAAACACCGGGGAGCTGTTTTTT,CASRPSGVNTGELFF
NA,TRBV29-1,NA,TRBJ1-1,TGCAGCGTTGCCGCTGGACAGAACACTGAAGCTTTCTTT,CSVAAGQNTEAFF
NA,TRBV4-2,NA,TRBJ1-6,TGTGCCAGCAGCACGGACGGGAGGTATAATTCACCCCTCCACTTT,CASSTDGRYNSPLHF
NA,TRBV10-1,NA,TRBJ1-2,TGCGCCAGCAGCGGAGACAGGCTTTATGGCTACACCTTC,CASSGDRLYGYTF